This TCR beta chain was recorded in a study of cytomegalovirus exposure and HLA in healthy donors. The CDR3 has 15 amino acids. Germline CDR1 and CDR2: MDHEN and SYDVKM. The germline V and J ends were trimmed by 5 bases and 3 bases, with 14 bases remaining between them. The donors were healthy bone marrow donors. About this clone: Its antigen is as yet unknown.

General study points: Exclusion as indistinguishable affected some V segments, including TRBV6-2 and TRBV6-3. Reports indicate that TCR beta sequences accurately predicted the HLA-A and HLA-B alleles of most subjects. In a later analysis, V- and J-gene trimming of beta chains associated with a DCLRE1C missense variant, replicated independently.

Primers: 60 Vbeta forward and 13 Jbeta reverse. Only in-frame clones appear in the TCRdb table, and some are missing; sequencing was by immunoSEQ multiplex PCR. Found here are some 50,000 clones, approximately 70% of them singletons; the top ten hold 22%. V is TRBV28 and J is TRBJ1-3, with D perhaps TRBD1 (6 bases). The source of this sequence is a woman in her forties or fifties in good health and CMV-seropositive. The specimen sequenced was PBMCs. In nucleotides, the CDR3 is TGTGCCAGCAGTCCCTCAACAGGGAATGGAAACACCATATATTTT. Its protein is CASSPSTGNGNTIYF.